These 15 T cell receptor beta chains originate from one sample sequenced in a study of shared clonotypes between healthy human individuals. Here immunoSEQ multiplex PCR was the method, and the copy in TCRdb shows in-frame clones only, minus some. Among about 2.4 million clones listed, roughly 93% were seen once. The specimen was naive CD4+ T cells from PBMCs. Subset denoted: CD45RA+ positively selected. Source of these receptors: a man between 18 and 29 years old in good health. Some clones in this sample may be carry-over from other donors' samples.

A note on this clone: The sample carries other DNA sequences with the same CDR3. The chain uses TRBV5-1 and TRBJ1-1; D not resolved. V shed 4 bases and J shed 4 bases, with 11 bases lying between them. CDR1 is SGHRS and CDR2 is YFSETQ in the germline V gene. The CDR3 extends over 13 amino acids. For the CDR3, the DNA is TGCGCCAGCAGCCCCACGGACGGCACTGAAGCTTTCTTT. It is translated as CASSPTDGTEAFF.

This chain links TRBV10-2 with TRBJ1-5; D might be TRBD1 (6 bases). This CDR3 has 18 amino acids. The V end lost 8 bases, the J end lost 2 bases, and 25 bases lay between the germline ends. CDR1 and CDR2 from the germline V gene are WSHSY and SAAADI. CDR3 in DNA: TGCGCCAGCCTGGGGGGCCAAAGGTCGGGCGACGGCAATCAGCCCCAGCATTTT. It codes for CASLGGQRSGDGNQPQHF.

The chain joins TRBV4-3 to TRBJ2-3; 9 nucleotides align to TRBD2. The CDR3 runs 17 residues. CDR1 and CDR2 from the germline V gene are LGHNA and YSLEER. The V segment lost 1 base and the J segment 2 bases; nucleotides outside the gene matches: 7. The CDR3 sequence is CASSQVLASGNTDTQYF. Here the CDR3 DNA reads TGCGCCAGCAGCCAAGTGTTGGCTAGCGGGAACACAGATACGCAGTATTTT.

CDR3 DNA: TGCGCCAGCAGCCAACAGGGGGTTTACAACACCATATATTTT. The encoded protein is CASSQQGVYNTIYF. The chain recombines TRBV4-1 with TRBJ1-3; TRBD1 aligns across 7 bases. V shed 2 bases, J shed 7 bases, and the junction held 5 bases outside the gene matches. CDR3 length equals 14 residues. The germline V gene has CDR1 MGHRA and CDR2 YSYEKL.

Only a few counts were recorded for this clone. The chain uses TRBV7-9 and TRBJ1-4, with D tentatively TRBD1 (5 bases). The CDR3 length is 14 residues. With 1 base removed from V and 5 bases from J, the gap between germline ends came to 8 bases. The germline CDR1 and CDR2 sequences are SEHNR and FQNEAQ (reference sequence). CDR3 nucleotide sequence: TGTGCCAGCAGCTTAGTGACAGCAAATGAAAAACTGTTTTTT. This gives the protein CASSLVTANEKLFF.

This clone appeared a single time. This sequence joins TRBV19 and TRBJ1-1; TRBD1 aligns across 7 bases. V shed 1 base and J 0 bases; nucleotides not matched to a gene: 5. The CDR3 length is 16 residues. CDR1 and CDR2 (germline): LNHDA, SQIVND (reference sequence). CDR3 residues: CASSIGQQGLNTEAFF. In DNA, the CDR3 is TGTGCCAGTAGTATAGGCCAACAGGGGTTGAACACTGAAGCTTTCTTT.

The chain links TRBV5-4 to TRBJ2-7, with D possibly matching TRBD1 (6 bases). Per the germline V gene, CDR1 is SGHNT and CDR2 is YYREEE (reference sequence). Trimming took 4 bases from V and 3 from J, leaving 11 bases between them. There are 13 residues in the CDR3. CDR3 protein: CASSRTGNYEQYF. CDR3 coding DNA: TGTGCCAGCAGCCGTACAGGGAACTACGAGCAGTACTTC.

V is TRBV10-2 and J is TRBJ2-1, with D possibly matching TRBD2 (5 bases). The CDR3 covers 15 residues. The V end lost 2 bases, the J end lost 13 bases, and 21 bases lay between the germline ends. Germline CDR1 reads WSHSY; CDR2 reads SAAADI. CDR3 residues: CASSETKAPSKSQFF. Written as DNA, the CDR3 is TGCGCCAGCAGTGAGACAAAGGCCCCTAGCAAGAGCCAGTTCTTC.

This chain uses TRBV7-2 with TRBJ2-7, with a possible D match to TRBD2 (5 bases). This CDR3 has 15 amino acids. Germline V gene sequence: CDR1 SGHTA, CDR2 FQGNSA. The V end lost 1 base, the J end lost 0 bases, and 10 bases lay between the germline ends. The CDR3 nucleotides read TGTGCCAGCAGCTTAGGCGGGTCCCACTCCTACGAGCAGTACTTC. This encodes CASSLGGSHSYEQYF.

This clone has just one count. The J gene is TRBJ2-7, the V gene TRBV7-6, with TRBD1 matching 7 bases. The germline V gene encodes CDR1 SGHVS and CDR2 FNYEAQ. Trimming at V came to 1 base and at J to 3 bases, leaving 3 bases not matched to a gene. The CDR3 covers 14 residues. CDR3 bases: TGTGCCAGCAGCTTAGGCTACAGGGGCTACGAGCAGTACTTC. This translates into CASSLGYRGYEQYF.

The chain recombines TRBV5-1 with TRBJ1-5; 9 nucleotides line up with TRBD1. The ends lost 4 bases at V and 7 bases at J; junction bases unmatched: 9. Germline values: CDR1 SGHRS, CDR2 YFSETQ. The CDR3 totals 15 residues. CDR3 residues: CASSVDPGQGQPQHF. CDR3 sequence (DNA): TGCGCCAGCAGCGTCGATCCGGGACAGGGACAGCCCCAGCATTTT.

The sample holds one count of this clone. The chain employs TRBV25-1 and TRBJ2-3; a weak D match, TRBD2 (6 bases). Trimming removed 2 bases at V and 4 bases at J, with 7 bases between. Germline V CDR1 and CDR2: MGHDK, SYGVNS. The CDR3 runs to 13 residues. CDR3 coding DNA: TGTGCCAGCAGTGAAAGGAGGGCAGATACGCAGTATTTT. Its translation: CASSERRADTQYF.

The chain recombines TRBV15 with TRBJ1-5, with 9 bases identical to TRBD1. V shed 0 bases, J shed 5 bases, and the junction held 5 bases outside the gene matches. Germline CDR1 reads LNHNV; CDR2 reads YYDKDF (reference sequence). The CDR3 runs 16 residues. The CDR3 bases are TGTGCCACCAGCAGAGATTGGGGACAGGGTGATCAGCCCCAGCATTTT. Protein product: CATSRDWGQGDQPQHF.

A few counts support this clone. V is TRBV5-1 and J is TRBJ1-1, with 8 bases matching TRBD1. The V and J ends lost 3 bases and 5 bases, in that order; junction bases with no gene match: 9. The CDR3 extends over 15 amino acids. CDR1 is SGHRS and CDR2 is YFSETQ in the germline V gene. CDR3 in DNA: TGCGCCAGCAGCTGGGAGGCAGGGGGCGCGACTGAAGCTTTCTTT. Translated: CASSWEAGGATEAFF.

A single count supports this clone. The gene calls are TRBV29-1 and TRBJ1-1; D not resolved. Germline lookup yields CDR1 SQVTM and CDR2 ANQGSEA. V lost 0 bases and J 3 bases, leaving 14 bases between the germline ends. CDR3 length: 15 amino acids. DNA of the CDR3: TGCAGCGTTGAAGATTTAGGCAGGCTGGACACTGAAGCTTTCTTT. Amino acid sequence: CSVEDLGRLDTEAFF.